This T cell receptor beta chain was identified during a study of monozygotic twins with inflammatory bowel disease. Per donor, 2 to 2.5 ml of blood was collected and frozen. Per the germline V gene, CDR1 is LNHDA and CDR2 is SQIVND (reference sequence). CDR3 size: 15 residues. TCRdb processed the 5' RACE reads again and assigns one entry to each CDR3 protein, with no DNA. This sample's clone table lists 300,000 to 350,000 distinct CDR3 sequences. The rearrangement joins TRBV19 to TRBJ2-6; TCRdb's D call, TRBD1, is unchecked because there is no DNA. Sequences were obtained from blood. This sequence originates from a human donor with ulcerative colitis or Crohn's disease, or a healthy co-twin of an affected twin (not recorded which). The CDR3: CASSIPSSGANVLTF.